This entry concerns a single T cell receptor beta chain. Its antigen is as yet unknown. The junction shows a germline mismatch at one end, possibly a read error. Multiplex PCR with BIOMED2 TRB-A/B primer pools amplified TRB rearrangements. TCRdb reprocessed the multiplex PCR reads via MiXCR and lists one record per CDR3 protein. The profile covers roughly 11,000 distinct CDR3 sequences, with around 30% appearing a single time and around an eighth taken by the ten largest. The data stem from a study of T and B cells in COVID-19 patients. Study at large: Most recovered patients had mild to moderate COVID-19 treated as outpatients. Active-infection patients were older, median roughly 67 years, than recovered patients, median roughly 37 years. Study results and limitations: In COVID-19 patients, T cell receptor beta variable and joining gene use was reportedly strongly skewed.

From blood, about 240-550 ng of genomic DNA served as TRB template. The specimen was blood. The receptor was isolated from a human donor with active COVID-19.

In DNA form, the CDR3 reads TGTACCAGCAGCTTCTTGGACAGAAACACTGAAGCTTTCTTT. As protein: CTSSFLDRNTEAFF. This sequence joins TRBV12-3 or TRBV12-4 and TRBJ1-1; TRBD1 is a possible D gene (6 bases). This CDR3 has 14 residues.